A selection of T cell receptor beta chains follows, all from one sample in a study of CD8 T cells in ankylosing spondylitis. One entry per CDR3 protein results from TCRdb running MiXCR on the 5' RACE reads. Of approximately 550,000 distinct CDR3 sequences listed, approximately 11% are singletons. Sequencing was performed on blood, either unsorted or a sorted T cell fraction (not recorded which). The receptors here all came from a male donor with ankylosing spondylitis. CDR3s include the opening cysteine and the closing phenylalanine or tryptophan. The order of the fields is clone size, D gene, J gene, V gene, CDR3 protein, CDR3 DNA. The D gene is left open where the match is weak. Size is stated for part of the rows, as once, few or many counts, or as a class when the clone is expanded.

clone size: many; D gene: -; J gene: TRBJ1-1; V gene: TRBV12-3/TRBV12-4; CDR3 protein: CASILTDTEAFF; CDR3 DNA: TGTGCCAGCATATTGACAGACACTGAAGCTTTCTTT
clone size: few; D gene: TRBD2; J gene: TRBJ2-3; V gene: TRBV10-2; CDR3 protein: CASSDHVAGGTDTQYF; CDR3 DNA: TGCGCCAGCAGTGACCACGTTGCGGGAGGCACAGATACGCAGTATTTT
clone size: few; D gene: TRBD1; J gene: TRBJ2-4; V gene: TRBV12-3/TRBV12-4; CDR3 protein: CASSLAYGTGGGKNIQYF; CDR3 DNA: TGTGCCAGCAGTTTAGCGTACGGGACAGGGGGCGGCAAAAACATTCAGTACTTC
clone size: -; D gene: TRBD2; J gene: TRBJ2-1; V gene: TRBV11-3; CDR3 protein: CASSLVTSGDEQFF; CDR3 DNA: TGTGCCAGCAGCTTAGTAACTAGCGGGGATGAGCAGTTCTTC
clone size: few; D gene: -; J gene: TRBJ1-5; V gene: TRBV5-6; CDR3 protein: CASSLAAGLPQPQHF; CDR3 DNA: TGTGCCAGCAGCTTGGCCGCAGGCCTACCCCAGCCCCAGCATTTT
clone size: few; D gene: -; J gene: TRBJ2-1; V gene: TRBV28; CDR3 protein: CASSLYPQNEQFF; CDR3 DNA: TGTGCCAGCAGTTTGTACCCCCAGAATGAGCAGTTCTTC
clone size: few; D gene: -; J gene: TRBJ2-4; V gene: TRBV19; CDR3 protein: CASSSSFVVGNIQYF; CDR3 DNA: TGTGCCAGTAGTTCTTCGTTCGTAGTTGGGAACATTCAGTACTTC
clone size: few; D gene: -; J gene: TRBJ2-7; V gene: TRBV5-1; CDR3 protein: CASSRDWGAYEQYF; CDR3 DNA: TGCGCCAGCAGCCGTGATTGGGGGGCCTACGAGCAGTACTTC
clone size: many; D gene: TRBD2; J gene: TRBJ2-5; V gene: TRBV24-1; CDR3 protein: CATSDQRPGLAAGGTQYF; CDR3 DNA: TGTGCCACCAGTGATCAAAGACCGGGACTAGCGGCCGGAGGGACCCAGTACTTC
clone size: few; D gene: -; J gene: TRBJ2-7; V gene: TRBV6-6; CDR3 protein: CASSDSRLYEQYF; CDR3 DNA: TGTGCCAGCAGTGATTCACGACTCTACGAGCAGTACTTC
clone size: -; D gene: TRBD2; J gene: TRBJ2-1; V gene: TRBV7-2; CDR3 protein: CASSTPGTIIFNEQFF; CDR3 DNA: TGTGCCAGCAGTACGCCCGGGACTATCATTTTCAATGAGCAGTTCTTC
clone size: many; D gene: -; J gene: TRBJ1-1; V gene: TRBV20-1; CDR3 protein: CSALGDTEAFF; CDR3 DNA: TGCAGTGCCTTGGGGGACACTGAAGCTTTCTTT
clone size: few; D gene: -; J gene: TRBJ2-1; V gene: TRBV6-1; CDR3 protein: CASRGADSYSYNEQFF; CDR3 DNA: TGTGCCAGCAGGGGAGCGGACTCCTACTCCTACAATGAGCAGTTCTTC